Listed below are T cell receptor beta chains from one sample, sequenced in a study of regulatory T cells in long-lasting Graves disease. TCRdb itself ran the multiplex PCR reads through MiXCR, one entry per CDR3 protein. The profile shows 450,000 or so distinct CDR3 sequences, under 25% of them singletons. The material sequenced was peripheral blood mononuclear cells (PBMCs), taken when the disease was refractory, from a patient treated with antithyroid drugs. The receptors come from a female donor with Graves disease. Each CDR3 is given with its conserved first and last residue. The D gene is left open where the match is weak. A row's size may be missing; if present it is once, few, many or a size class.

d_call clone_size j_call v_call cdr3_nt cdr3_aa
NA few TRBJ2-5 TRBV18 TGTGCCAGCTCACCAACCCCCCCCTCATCAGAAGAGACCCAGTACTTC CASSPTPPSSEETQYF
NA many TRBJ1-5 TRBV11-2 TGTGCCAGCAGCTTAGAATCGAGGCAGCCCCAGCATTTT CASSLESRQPQHF
NA many TRBJ1-4 TRBV10-3 TGTGCCATCTACGCAGGGTTAGGTGAAAAACTGTTTTTT CAIYAGLGEKLFF
NA few TRBJ1-2 TRBV6-2/TRBV6-3 TGTGCCAGCAGTCCCCCGACAGACCCTCTACCTGGCTACACCTTC CASSPPTDPLPGYTF
NA NA TRBJ2-7 TRBV7-8 TGTGCCAGCAGCCAAGAAAGTTTGGGCGAGCAGTACTTC CASSQESLGEQYF
NA many TRBJ1-2 TRBV11-3 TGTGCCAGCAGTTTTGGGGCAGAAGACTCGAACTATGGCTACACCTTC CASSFGAEDSNYGYTF
NA NA TRBJ2-5 TRBV7-2 TGTGCCAGCAGCTTAGGAGTAGCCCCCTGGGAGACCCAGTACTTC CASSLGVAPWETQYF
TRBD1 many TRBJ1-2 TRBV29-1 TGCAGCGTTGAAGTAGGGGGCGCGGGTGGCTACACCTTC CSVEVGGAGGYTF
NA few TRBJ1-2 TRBV4-2 TGTGCCAGCAGCTCAAGTCATAGCAGTGGTGGCTACACCTTC CASSSSHSSGGYTF
TRBD2 NA TRBJ2-5 TRBV5-1 TGCGCCAGCAGCTCGTCCGGGACTAGGGGGGAGACCCAGTACTTC CASSSSGTRGETQYF
NA many TRBJ1-1 TRBV29-1 TGCAGCGCACCGGTCGACACTGAAGCTTTCTTT CSAPVDTEAFF
TRBD2 few TRBJ2-7 TRBV5-1 TGCGCCAGCAGCTCCATAGCGGGAGGTTACGAGCAGTACTTC CASSSIAGGYEQYF
NA many TRBJ1-1 TRBV3-1 TGTGCCAGCAACACAGGGACTGAAGCTTTCTTT CASNTGTEAFF
NA few TRBJ2-2 TRBV11-3 TGTGCCAGCAGCATGCCGCCCCAGTGGGCTACCCAGAACACCGGGGAGCTGTTTTTT CASSMPPQWATQNTGELFF
TRBD1 many TRBJ2-5 TRBV2 TGTGCCAGCTTGAGACAGGGCATAGAGACCCAGTACTTC CASLRQGIETQYF
TRBD2 NA TRBJ2-1 TRBV11-3 TGTGCCAGCAGCTTAGATGGACTAGCGGGCTTCAATGAGCAGTTCTTC CASSLDGLAGFNEQFF
NA many TRBJ1-6 TRBV9 TGTGCCAGCAGCGTAGCTGGACAGCCCTATTCACCCCTCCACTTT CASSVAGQPYSPLHF
TRBD1 NA TRBJ2-5 TRBV5-1 TGCGCCAGCAGCGCCGGGACAGAGTACCAAGAGACCCAGTACTTC CASSAGTEYQETQYF
NA NA TRBJ2-2 TRBV9 TGTGCCAGCAGCCCCTACTCGTACACCGGGGAGCTGTTTTTT CASSPYSYTGELFF
NA many TRBJ1-5 TRBV28 TGTGCCAGCACCTCAGGGGATGGAAGTCAGCCCCAGCATTTT CASTSGDGSQPQHF
TRBD1 many TRBJ1-2 TRBV11-2 TGTGCCAGCAGCCAAGACAGGGATCGAGGCTACACCTTC CASSQDRDRGYTF
NA NA TRBJ1-1 TRBV20-1 TGCAGTGCTGGGAAGATCGGGGTTGAAGCTTTCTTT CSAGKIGVEAFF
NA few TRBJ1-5 TRBV6-1 TGTGCCAGCAGTGAAAGAGGCTTAGCAGGTTCCTATCAGCCCCAGCATTTT CASSERGLAGSYQPQHF
TRBD1 many TRBJ1-5 TRBV7-2 TGTGCCAGCAGCTTTAGCCCTTCCGGGACAGGTCAGCCCCAGCATTTT CASSFSPSGTGQPQHF
NA few TRBJ1-6 TRBV7-9 TGTGCCAGCAGCTTAAGTGGGCAAGATAATTCACCCCTCCACTTT CASSLSGQDNSPLHF
TRBD1 many TRBJ1-4 TRBV7-2 TGTGCCGGACGGACAGGGCCTAATGAAAAACTGTTTTTT CAGRTGPNEKLFF
NA NA TRBJ1-2 TRBV7-2 TGTGCCAGCAGCGGCCACCCGGGGGCATCTGGCTACACCTTC CASSGHPGASGYTF
NA many TRBJ2-1 TRBV7-3 TGTGCCAGCAGTCTTACGGGTGGCAATGAGCAGTTCTTC CASSLTGGNEQFF
NA NA TRBJ1-1 TRBV29-1 TGCAGCGTCACGGCGGGCACTGAAGCTTTCTTT CSVTAGTEAFF
NA many TRBJ1-4 TRBV29-1 TGCAGCGTTGAAGATCGGGCGGCAGATGAAAAACTGTTTTTT CSVEDRAADEKLFF
NA NA TRBJ2-7 TRBV28 TGTGCCAGCACGAGGGGGTTATACGAGCAGTACTTC CASTRGLYEQYF
NA few TRBJ2-5 TRBV6-1 TGTGCCAGCCATGAGGGTGGACAAGAGACCCAGTACTTC CASHEGGQETQYF
NA few TRBJ2-5 TRBV3-1 TGTGCCAGCAGCCAAGATACGGCACGTCAGGAGACCCAGTACTTC CASSQDTARQETQYF
NA many TRBJ1-1 TRBV20-1 TGCAGTGCACAGATCGTGAACACTGAAGCTTTCTTT CSAQIVNTEAFF
NA many TRBJ2-7 TRBV12-3/TRBV12-4 TGTGCCAGCAGTTTAGGAGGCCAAGAGCAGTACTTC CASSLGGQEQYF
NA NA TRBJ2-7 TRBV4-1 TGCGCCAGCAGCCAGAATACAGGGTCCTACGAGCAGTACTTC CASSQNTGSYEQYF